These 9 T cell receptor beta chains were sequenced from one sample in a study of human T cells and chemical hapten exposure (dated by TCRdb to the early 2020s). The library was prepared using RACE. This sample was sequenced with a NextSeq 500. Clones were called with MiXCR by TCRdb after fastp trimmed the public reads at Q25, and only in-frame beta chains were retained. Each record represents a unique CDR3 protein, reported with the most common genes and DNA among its rows. The sample table lists 190,000 or so distinct CDR3 sequences, under 25% of them with a count of one. The biggest ten clones account for over 2% of the sample. Per the publication, the time point label means: patch test 3, about 24 weeks after DPC sensitization. The sample's treatment or condition label, decoded: therapeutic diphenylcyclopropenone sensitization with weekly scalp DPC. The source material was whole blood, sampled in connection with sensitization to the hapten diphenylcyclopropenone (DPC). The receptor set was obtained from a woman aged 40 to 50 with alopecia areata. Some clones in this sample may be carry-over from other donors' samples.

This clonotype was observed a handful of times. The rearrangement links TRBV27 to TRBJ2-7; D ambiguous. From germline, CDR1 is MNHEY and CDR2 SMNVEV (reference sequence). V was cut by 3 bases and J by 5 bases, with 5 bases left in between. This CDR3 is built from 11 residues. Here the CDR3 reads CASSLGNEQYF. Here the CDR3 DNA reads TGTGCCAGCAGTTTGGGCAACGAGCAGTACTTC.

This rearrangement joins TRBV24-1 to TRBJ2-3; D is unresolved. Germline CDR1 and CDR2: KGHDR and SFDVKD. V lost 4 bases, J lost 3 bases, and 7 bases lay in between. There are 13 residues in the CDR3. In nucleotides, the CDR3 is TGTGCCACCAGTGAGGGCGGAACAGATACGCAGTATTTT. Its protein is CATSEGGTDTQYF.

V and J are TRBV7-2 and TRBJ1-1; D call uncertain. The CDR3 extends over 17 amino acids. V lost 1 base, J lost 3 bases, and 18 bases lay in between. From germline, CDR1 is SGHTA and CDR2 FQGNSA. The DNA for the CDR3 is TGTGCCAGCAGCTTAGGTCAGGCCGGATTCCGCGACACTGAAGCTTTCTTT. It codes for CASSLGQAGFRDTEAFF.

The sample holds a few counts of this clonotype. The V call is TRBV7-8, the J call TRBJ1-2; no reliable D call. V was shortened by 2 bases and J by 6 bases, with 10 bases between the two germline ends. The CDR3 extends over 13 amino acids. Germline CDR1 is SGHVS and CDR2 is FQNEAQ. Written as DNA, the CDR3 is TGTGCCAGCAGCTTAAGGAGTGGAAATGGCTACACCTTC. Protein sequence: CASSLRSGNGYTF.

A few counts support this clonotype. The chain couples TRBV2 to TRBJ2-5; D ambiguous. Trimming left V 0 bases short and J 3 bases short, with 8 bases between. Germline loops: CDR1 SNHLY, CDR2 FYNNEI. The CDR3 has 14 residues. CDR3 DNA: TGTGCCAGCAGTGAAGCCCCCCTCAAAGAGACCCAGTACTTC. Its translation: CASSEAPLKETQYF. Full variable domain (outside the CDR3, taken from reference TRBV2 and TRBJ2-5): EPEVTQTPSHQVTQMGQEVILRCVPISNHLYFYWYRQILGQKVEFLVSFYNNEISEKSEIFDDQFSVERPDGSNFTLKIRSTKLEDSAMYFCASSEAPLKETQYFGPGTRLLVL.

This clonotype was seen more than once but under ten times. This rearrangement joins TRBV10-3 to TRBJ2-1; the D gene is possibly TRBD1 (6 bases). The CDR3 has 14 residues. Germline CDR1 reads ENHRY; CDR2 reads SYGVKD. With 5 bases removed from V and 5 bases from J, the gap between germline ends came to 13 bases. The CDR3, as DNA: TGTGCCATCAGTATCCGGGACACAGACAATGAGCAGTTCTTC. This encodes CAISIRDTDNEQFF.

V usage is TRBV20-1 and J usage is TRBJ2-3; TRBD2 agrees at 14 bases. Germline V gene sequence: CDR1 DFQATT, CDR2 SNEGSKA (reference sequence). This CDR3 spans 14 amino acids. The junction had 8 bases not matched to a gene; V was cut back by 7 bases and J by 8 bases. DNA of the CDR3: TGCAGTGGGACCGGGACTAGCGGGAGCGGTACGCAGTATTTT. It is translated as CSGTGTSGSGTQYF.

This clonotype was picked up a small number of times. This chain links TRBV6-5 with TRBJ1-2; 10 bases line up with TRBD1. This CDR3 has 13 amino acids. Germline CDR1 is MNHEY and CDR2 is SVGAGI. Trimming removed 6 bases from V and 4 bases from J; junction bases left unmatched: 2. CDR3 DNA sequence: TGTGCCAGCAGCCGGGACAGGGGCTATGGCTACACCTTC. It encodes CASSRDRGYGYTF.

This rearrangement joins TRBV20-1 to TRBJ2-1; TRBD2 aligns across 10 bases. V was pared by 6 bases and J by 4 bases, with 9 bases of the junction left unmatched. Germline CDR1 and CDR2: DFQATT and SNEGSKA (reference sequence). This CDR3 is 15 amino acids long. CDR3 nucleotides: TGCAGTGCCGGGAAACTAGCGGGATTTTACAATGAGCAGTTCTTC. This sequence encodes CSAGKLAGFYNEQFF.